The 6 T cell receptor beta chains below all came from one sample that was sequenced in a study of blood T cell repertoires in COVID-19. The repertoire was sequenced with immunoSEQ multiplex PCR; TCRdb's copy has only in-frame clones and lacks some. In the table there are approximately 22,000 clones, approximately 90% of which are singletons. The specimen was peripheral blood. The receptors here all came from a man in his sixties or seventies with active COVID-19.

The chain carries TRBV6-5 and TRBJ1-2, with D possibly matching TRBD1 (6 bases). CDR1 MNHEY and CDR2 SVGAGI come from the germline V gene. The V gene lost 6 bases and the J gene lost 0 bases, with 14 bases spanning the gap. The length of the CDR3 is 15 residues. CDR3 coding DNA: TGTGCCAGCAGCCTCAGGGGTTCAGCTAACTATGGCTACACCTTC. It codes for CASSLRGSANYGYTF.

The rearrangement joins TRBV4-1 to TRBJ2-2; D remains ambiguous. This CDR3 comprises 15 residues. Germline values: CDR1 MGHRA, CDR2 YSYEKL. V was cut by 3 bases and J by 5 bases, with 13 bases left in between. CDR3 residues: CASSQGNRATGELFF. Here the CDR3 DNA reads TGCGCCAGCAGCCAGGGCAACCGAGCAACCGGGGAGCTGTTTTTT.

The chain recombines TRBV7-9 with TRBJ1-1; D is unresolved. Germline CDR1 is SEHNR and CDR2 is FQNEAQ (reference sequence). The CDR3 length is 12 residues. Deletions cut 4 bases from V and 4 bases from J, with 7 bases between. In nucleotides, the CDR3 is TGTGCCAGCAGCTCGGGTGGCACTGAAGCTTTCTTT. Amino acid sequence: CASSSGGTEAFF.

This clone appeared once. The CDR3 DNA is TGTGCCAGCAGCGTACAGCTTTTAAGGTTGGCTTTCTTT. As protein: CASSVQLLRLAFF. The J gene is TRBJ1-1, the V gene TRBV5-6; D call uncertain. CDR3 length: 13 amino acids. V was cut by 4 bases and J by 11 bases, with 18 bases left in between. Germline V gene lookup returns CDR1 SGHDT and CDR2 YYEEEE.

This clone was seen a handful of times. This chain uses TRBV6-1 with TRBJ1-6; D uncertain. V lost 3 bases and J lost 3, with 6 bases in between. The CDR3 covers 14 residues. The germline CDR1 and CDR2 sequences are MNHNS and SASEGT. The CDR3 protein is CASSDIHYNSPLHF. CDR3 sequence (DNA): TGTGCCAGCAGTGACATCCACTATAATTCACCCCTCCACTTT.

The chain employs TRBV6-4 and TRBJ2-3, with TRBD2 identical over 10 bases. The V gene's germline CDR1 is MRHNA and CDR2 SNTAGT. This CDR3 has 11 amino acids. V trimming: 6 bases; J trimming: 9 bases; junction bases outside the gene matches: 0. The CDR3 loop is CASRAGGTQYF. The CDR3 DNA reads TGTGCCAGCAGAGCGGGGGGGACGCAGTATTTT.